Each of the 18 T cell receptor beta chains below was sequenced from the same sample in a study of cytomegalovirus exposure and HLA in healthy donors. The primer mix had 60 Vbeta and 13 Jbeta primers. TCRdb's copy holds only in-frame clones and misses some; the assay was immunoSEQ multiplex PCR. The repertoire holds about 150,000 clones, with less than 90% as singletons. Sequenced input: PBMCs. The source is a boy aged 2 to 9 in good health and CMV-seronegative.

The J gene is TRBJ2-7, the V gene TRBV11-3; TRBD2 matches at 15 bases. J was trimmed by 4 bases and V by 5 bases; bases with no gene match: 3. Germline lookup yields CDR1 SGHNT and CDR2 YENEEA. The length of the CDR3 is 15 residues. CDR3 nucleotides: TGTGCCAGCAGCCCGGGACTAGCGGGGGGTTACGAGCAGTACTTC. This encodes CASSPGLAGGYEQYF.

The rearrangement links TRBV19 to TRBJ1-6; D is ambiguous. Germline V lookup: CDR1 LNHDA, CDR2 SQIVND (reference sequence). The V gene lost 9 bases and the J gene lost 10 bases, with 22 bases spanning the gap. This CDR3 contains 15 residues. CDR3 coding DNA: TGTGCCAGCGCCGATTCGGGAGGGCAGTCCTCACCCCTCCACTTT. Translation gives CASADSGGQSSPLHF.

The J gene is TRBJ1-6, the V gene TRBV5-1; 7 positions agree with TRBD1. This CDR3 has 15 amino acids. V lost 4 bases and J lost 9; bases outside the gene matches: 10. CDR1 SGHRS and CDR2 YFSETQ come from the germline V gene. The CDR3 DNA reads TGCGCCAGCAGCGGAACCGGACAGGCCGCTTCACCCCTCCACTTT. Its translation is CASSGTGQAASPLHF.

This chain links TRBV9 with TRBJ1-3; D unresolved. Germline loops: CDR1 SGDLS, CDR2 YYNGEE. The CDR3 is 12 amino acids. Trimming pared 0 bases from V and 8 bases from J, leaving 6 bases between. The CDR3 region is CASSVAVDTIYF. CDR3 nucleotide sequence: TGTGCCAGCAGCGTAGCGGTGGACACCATATATTTT.

The CDR3 DNA reads TGCAGCGTTCACGGGCGGGCAGGGGCCTACAATGAGCAGTTCTTC. Protein: CSVHGRAGAYNEQFF. The chain employs TRBV29-1 and TRBJ2-1, with D maybe TRBD1 (6 bases). Germline assignment: CDR1 SQVTM and CDR2 ANQGSEA. The V and J ends lost 5 bases and 2 bases respectively, with 16 bases between them. The CDR3 runs 15 residues.

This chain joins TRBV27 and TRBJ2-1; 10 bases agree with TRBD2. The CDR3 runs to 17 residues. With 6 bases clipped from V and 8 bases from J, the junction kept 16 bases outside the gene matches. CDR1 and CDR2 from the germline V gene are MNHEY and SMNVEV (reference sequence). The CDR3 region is CASSPQPLAGGSHEQFF. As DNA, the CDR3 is TGTGCCAGCAGCCCACAACCTTTAGCGGGAGGAAGCCATGAGCAGTTCTTC.

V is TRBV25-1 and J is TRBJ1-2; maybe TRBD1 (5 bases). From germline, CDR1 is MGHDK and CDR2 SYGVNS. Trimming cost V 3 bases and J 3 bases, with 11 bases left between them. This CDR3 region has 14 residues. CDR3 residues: CASSETDRYYGYTF. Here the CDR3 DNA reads TGTGCCAGCAGTGAGACCGACAGATACTATGGCTACACCTTC.

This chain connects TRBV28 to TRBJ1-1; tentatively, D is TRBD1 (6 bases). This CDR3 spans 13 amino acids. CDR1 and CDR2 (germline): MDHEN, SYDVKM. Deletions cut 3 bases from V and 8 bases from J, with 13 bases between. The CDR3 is CASSFRGEIEAFF. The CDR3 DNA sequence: TGTGCCAGCAGTTTCAGGGGAGAAATCGAAGCTTTCTTT. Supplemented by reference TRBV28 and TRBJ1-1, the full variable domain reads DVKVTQSSRYLVKRTGEKVFLECVQDMDHENMFWYRQDPGLGLRLIYFSYDVKMKEKGDIPEGYSVSREKKERFSLILESASTNQTSMYLCASSFRGEIEAFFGQGTRLTVV.

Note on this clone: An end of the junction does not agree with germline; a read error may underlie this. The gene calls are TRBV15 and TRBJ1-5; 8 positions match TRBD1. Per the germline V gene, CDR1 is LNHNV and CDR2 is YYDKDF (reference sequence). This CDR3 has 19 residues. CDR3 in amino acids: CATSGEPDREANSNQPQHF. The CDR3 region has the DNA TGTGCCACCAGCGGAGAACCGGACAGGGAAGCCAATAGCAATCAGCCCCAGCATTTT. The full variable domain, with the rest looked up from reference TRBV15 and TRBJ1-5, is DAMVIQNPRYQVTQFGKPVTLSCSQTLNHNVMYWYQQKSSQAPKLLFHYYDKDFNNEADTPDNFQSRRPNTSFCFLDIRSPGLGDTAMYLCATSGEPDREANSNQPQHFGDGTRLSIL.

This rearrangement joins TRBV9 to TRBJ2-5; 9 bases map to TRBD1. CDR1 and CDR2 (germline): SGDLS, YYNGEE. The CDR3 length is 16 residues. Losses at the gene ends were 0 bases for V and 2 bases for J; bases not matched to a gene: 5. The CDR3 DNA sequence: TGTGCCAGCAGCGTAGGTGGGACAGGGAATCAAGAGACCCAGTACTTC. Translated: CASSVGGTGNQETQYF.

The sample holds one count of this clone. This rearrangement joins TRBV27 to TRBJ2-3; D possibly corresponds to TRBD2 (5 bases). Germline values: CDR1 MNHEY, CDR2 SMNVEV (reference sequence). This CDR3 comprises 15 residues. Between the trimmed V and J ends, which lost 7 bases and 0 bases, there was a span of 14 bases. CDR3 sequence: CASMPAGISTDTQYF. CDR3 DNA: TGTGCCAGCATGCCCGCCGGGATTAGCACAGATACGCAGTATTTT.

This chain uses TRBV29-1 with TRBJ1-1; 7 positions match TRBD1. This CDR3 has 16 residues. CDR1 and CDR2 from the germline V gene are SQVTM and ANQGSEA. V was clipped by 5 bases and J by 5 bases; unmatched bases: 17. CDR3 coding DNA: TGCAGCGTTTTGGATAGGGCAGGGGGGTTGCCTACTGAAGCTTTCTTT. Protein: CSVLDRAGGLPTEAFF.

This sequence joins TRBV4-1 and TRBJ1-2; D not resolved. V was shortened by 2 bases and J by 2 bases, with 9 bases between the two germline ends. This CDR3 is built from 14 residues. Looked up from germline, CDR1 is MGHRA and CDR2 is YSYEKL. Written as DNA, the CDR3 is TGCGCCAGCAGCCAAACCCACACGAACTATGGCTACACCTTC. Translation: CASSQTHTNYGYTF.

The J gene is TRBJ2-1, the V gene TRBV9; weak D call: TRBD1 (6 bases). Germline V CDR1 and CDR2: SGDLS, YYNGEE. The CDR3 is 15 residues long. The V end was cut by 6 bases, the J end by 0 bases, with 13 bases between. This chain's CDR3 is CASTPGTNSYNEQFF. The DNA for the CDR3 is TGTGCCAGCACCCCCGGGACAAACTCCTACAATGAGCAGTTCTTC.

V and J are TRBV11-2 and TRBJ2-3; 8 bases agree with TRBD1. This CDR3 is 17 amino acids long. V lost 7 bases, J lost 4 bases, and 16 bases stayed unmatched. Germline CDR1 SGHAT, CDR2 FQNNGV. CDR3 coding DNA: TGTGCCAGCACGTCAGGTAGCGGCAGGGGGCGGTCAGATACGCAGTATTTT. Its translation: CASTSGSGRGRSDTQYF.

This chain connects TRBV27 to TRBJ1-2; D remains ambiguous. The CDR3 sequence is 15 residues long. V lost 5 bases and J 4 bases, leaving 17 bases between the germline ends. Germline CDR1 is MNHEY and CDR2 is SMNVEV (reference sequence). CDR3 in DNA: TGTGCCAGCAGTCCAGCTAGGTCCGAATTCTATGGCTACACCTTC. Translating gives CASSPARSEFYGYTF.

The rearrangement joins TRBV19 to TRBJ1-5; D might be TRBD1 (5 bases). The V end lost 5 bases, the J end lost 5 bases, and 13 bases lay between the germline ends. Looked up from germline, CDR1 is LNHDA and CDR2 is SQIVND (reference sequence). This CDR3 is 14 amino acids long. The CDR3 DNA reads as TGTGCCAGTAGTCCCGTTCCGGGGGATCAGCCCCAGCATTTT. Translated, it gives CASSPVPGDQPQHF.

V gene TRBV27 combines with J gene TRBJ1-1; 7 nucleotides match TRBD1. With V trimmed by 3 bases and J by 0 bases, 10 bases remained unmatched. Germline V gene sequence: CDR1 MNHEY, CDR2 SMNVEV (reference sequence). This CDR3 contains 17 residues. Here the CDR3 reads CASSLAPRTGMNTEAFF. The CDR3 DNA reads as TGTGCCAGCAGTTTGGCCCCCCGGACAGGAATGAACACTGAAGCTTTCTTT.